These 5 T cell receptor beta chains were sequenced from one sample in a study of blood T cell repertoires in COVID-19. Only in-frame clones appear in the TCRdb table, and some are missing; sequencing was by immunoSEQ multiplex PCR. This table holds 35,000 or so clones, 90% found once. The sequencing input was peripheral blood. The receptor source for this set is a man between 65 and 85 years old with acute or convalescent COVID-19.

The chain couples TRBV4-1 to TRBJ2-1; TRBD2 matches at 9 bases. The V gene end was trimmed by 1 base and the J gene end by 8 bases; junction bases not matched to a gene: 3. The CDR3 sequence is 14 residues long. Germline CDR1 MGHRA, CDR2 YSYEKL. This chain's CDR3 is CASSQVAGVDEQFF. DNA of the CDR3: TGCGCCAGCAGCCAAGTAGCGGGAGTGGATGAGCAGTTCTTC.

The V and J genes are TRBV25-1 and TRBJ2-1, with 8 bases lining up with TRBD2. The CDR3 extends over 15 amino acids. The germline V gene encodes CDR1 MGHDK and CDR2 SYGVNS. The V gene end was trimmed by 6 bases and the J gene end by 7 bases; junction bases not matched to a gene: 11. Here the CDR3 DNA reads TGTGCCAGCAGGTTCAGCGGGAGTGAGGGTAATGAGCAGTTCTTC. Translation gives CASRFSGSEGNEQFF.

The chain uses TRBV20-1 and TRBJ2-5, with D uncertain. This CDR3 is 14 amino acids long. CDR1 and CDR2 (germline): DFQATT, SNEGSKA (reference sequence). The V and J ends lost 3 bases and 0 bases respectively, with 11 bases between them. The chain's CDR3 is CSASGHSHQETQYF. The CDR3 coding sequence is TGCAGTGCTAGTGGCCACAGCCACCAAGAGACCCAGTACTTC.

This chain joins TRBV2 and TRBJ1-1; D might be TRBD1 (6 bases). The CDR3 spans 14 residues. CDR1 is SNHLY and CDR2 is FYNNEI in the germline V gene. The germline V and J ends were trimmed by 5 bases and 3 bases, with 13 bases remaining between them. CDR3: CASSFTGPDTEAFF. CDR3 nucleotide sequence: TGTGCCAGCAGTTTTACAGGGCCGGACACTGAAGCTTTCTTT.

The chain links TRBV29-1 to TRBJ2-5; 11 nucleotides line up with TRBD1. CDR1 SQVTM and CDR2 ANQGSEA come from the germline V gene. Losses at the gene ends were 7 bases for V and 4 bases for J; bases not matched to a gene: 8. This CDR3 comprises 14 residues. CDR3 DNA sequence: TGCAGCGCTGAGGACAGGGGGCGCCGAGAGACCCAGTACTTC. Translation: CSAEDRGRRETQYF.